This TCR beta chain was documented in a study of tumor-infiltrating lymphocytes in primary liver carcinoma. Study findings and constraints: Paired tumor-adjacent and tumor-blood samples overlapped less than tumor region pairs did. All five tumor regions shared only about 7-25% of top clones.

Germline values: CDR1 SGHAT, CDR2 FQNNGV. The CDR3 totals 15 residues. Unsorted bulk tissue of about 18-34 mg yielded co-extracted RNA and DNA. With respect to this clonotype: The antigen remains undetermined. Mismatch with germline at one junction end may stem from a read error.

A constant-region primer served to make TCR beta cDNA from around 500 ng total RNA. Three rounds of nested multiplex PCR with slightly modified ARM-PCR produced TCR beta libraries. Investigators reported that the first two PCR rounds, at around 9 cycles each, used TRBV1-TRBV30 forward primers with a C-beta reverse primer. TCRdb ran MiXCR on the multiplex PCR reads and lists one entry per CDR3 protein. The sample records more than 95,000 distinct CDR3 sequences, 60% to 80% being singletons. What was sequenced was liver tumor tissue from sampling region 3. The sample's subset: tumor region T3, left-lateral pole. The clonotype comes from a woman in her sixties with primary liver carcinoma and hepatitis B virus infection. This chain links TRBV11-2 with TRBJ2-2; 11 nucleotides align to TRBD2. The CDR3 bases are TGTGCCAGCAGCTGGGGACTAGCGGACACCGTGGAGTTGTTTTTT. It yields the protein CASSWGLADTVELFF.